Below, 12 T cell receptor beta chains from the same sample are listed, as sequenced in a study of T cells in Graves' hyperthyroidism and ophthalmopathy. Amplification targeted TCR beta CDR3 regions from RNA transcripts. Primed by the HTBI set, a first-round RT-PCR was run on the TCR CDR3. Via MiXCR, TCRdb re-called the multiplex PCR reads, giving one row per CDR3 protein. The sample gives about 250,000 distinct CDR3 sequences, around 24% of which show up once; approximately 35% is in the top ten. The sample consisted of blood. These receptors were taken from a woman in her 40s with Graves' ophthalmopathy.

This clonotype was picked up many times. The V and J genes are TRBV5-1 and TRBJ2-7, with 9 bases identical to TRBD1. The CDR3 spans 14 residues. V gave up 4 bases and J gave up 2 bases; unmatched junction bases: 4. Germline V gene sequence: CDR1 SGHRS, CDR2 YFSETQ. CDR3 region: CASSLGTGTYEQYF. The CDR3 nucleotides read TGCGCCAGCAGCCTCGGGACAGGGACCTACGAGCAGTACTTC.

This CDR3 reads CASSPNSADQGGTGELFF. CDR3 coding DNA: TGTGCCAGCAGCCCAAATTCAGCGGACCAGGGCGGGACCGGGGAGCTGTTTTTT. The chain joins TRBV4-2 to TRBJ2-2, with D perhaps given as TRBD1 or TRBD2 (5 bases each). The V end lost 4 bases, the J end lost 5 bases, and 23 bases lay between the germline ends. CDR1 and CDR2 from the germline V gene are LGHNA and YNFKEQ. The CDR3 length is 18 residues.

The CDR3 loop is CASSWGQGVWETQYF. The CDR3 DNA follows: TGTGCCAGCAGTTGGGGACAGGGGGTTTGGGAGACCCAGTACTTC. V is TRBV12-3 or TRBV12-4 and J is TRBJ2-5, with TRBD1 matching 11 bases. This CDR3 contains 15 residues. J gave up 5 bases and V 4 bases, and 6 bases lay outside the gene matches.

This clonotype was recorded many times. The chain employs TRBV24-1 and TRBJ2-2; 10 bases align to TRBD2. This CDR3 has 19 amino acids. J was trimmed by 7 bases and V by 4 bases; bases with no gene match: 17. Germline CDR1 KGHDR, CDR2 SFDVKD. The CDR3 bases are TGTGCCACCAGTGACCTGGGGGTGGCTAGCGGGAGCCGGTACGGGGAGCTGTTTTTT. Translating gives CATSDLGVASGSRYGELFF.

In the case of this clonotype: A read error is possible here, since a much larger clone lies one base away. The chain carries TRBV4-1 and TRBJ2-2; 7 bases line up with TRBD2. CDR1 and CDR2 from the germline V gene are MGHRA and YSYEKL. V lost 6 bases and J lost 6; bases outside the gene matches: 10. The length of the CDR3 is 15 residues. The CDR3 protein is CASRERGRGSGELFF. CDR3 DNA sequence: TGCGCCAGCAGAGAAAGAGGGAGGGGATCCGGGGAGCTGTTTTTT.

About this clonotype itself: At one end, the junction sequence differs from germline, possibly due to a read error. The chain links TRBV6-1 to TRBJ2-7, with 8 nucleotides matching TRBD1. The V gene's germline CDR1 is MNHNS and CDR2 SASEGT. This CDR3 is built from 13 residues. CDR3 DNA sequence: TGTGCCAGCAGACTCCAGGGGGCCTACGAGCAGTGCTTC. Translated, it gives CASRLQGAYEQCF.

The chain uses TRBV5-1 and TRBJ2-1; D is possibly TRBD1 (6 bases). The CDR3 covers 14 residues. The V gene's germline CDR1 is SGHRS and CDR2 YFSETQ. V was trimmed by 7 bases and J by 7 bases, leaving 18 bases between them. The CDR3 here is CASGPGTNGNEQFF. The CDR3 nucleotides are TGCGCCAGCGGACCTGGGACAAACGGGAATGAGCAGTTCTTC.

This clonotype was detected ten times or more. J is TRBJ2-7 and V is TRBV2; TRBD2 aligns across 12 bases. CDR1 SNHLY and CDR2 FYNNEI come from the germline V gene. Unmatched junction bases numbered 12, after V lost 2 bases and J lost 7 bases. The CDR3 consists of 17 residues. The CDR3 coding sequence is TGTGCCAGCAGTGAAACGGCTAGCGGGAGGGCCTTGGGGGAGCAGTACTTC. Translation: CASSETASGRALGEQYF.

V gene TRBV20-1 combines with J gene TRBJ1-6; a possible D gene is TRBD1 (6 bases). This CDR3 region has 14 residues. Trimming cost V 1 base and J 8 bases, with 12 bases left between them. CDR1 and CDR2 from the germline V gene are DFQATT and SNEGSKA (reference sequence). This chain's CDR3 is CSARVRGEDSPLHF. The CDR3 DNA reads TGCAGTGCTAGAGTCAGGGGAGAGGATTCACCCCTCCACTTT.

CDR3 residues: CASSTGENTEAFF. CDR3 nucleotides: TGTGCCAGCAGTACAGGAGAGAACACTGAAGCTTTCTTT. The chain has TRBV6-1 and TRBJ1-1, with a weak D call TRBD1 (5 bases). With 5 bases removed from V and 1 base from J, the gap between germline ends came to 8 bases. Germline CDR1 reads MNHNS; CDR2 reads SASEGT. The CDR3 totals 13 residues.

This chain joins TRBV6-2 or TRBV6-3 and TRBJ1-2; D not resolved. Germline lookup yields CDR1 MNHEY and CDR2 SVGEGT. V lost 2 bases and J lost 3, with 19 bases in between. This CDR3 contains 17 residues. CDR3 residues: CASSYLGSAVQYYGYTF. CDR3 coding DNA: TGTGCCAGCAGTTACCTTGGGTCAGCCGTTCAATACTATGGCTACACCTTC.

The chain uses TRBV18 and TRBJ1-5, with D tentatively TRBD1 (5 bases). Trimming cost V 2 bases and J 4 bases, with 6 bases left between them. Germline lookup yields CDR1 KGHSH and CDR2 LQKENI. CDR3 length: 13 residues. CDR3 sequence reads: CASSPGANQPQHF. The CDR3 DNA follows: TGTGCCAGCTCACCAGGGGCAAATCAGCCCCAGCATTTT.